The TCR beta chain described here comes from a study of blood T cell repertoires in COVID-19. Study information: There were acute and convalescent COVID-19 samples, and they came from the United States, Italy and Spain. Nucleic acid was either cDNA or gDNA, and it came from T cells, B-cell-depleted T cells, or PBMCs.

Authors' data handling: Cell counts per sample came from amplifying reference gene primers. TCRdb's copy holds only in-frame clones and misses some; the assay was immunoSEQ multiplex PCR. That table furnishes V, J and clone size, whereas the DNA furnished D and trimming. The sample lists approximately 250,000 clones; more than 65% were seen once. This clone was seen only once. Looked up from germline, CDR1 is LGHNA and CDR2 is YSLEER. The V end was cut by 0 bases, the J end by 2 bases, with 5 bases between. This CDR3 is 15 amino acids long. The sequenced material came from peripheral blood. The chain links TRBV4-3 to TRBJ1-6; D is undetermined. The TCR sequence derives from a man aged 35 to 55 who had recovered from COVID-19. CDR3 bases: TGCGCCAGCAGCCAAGACGCGGCCTATAATTCACCCCTCCACTTT. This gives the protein CASSQDAAYNSPLHF.